The clone carrying this T cell receptor (beta chain) was detected ten times or more. Its antigen is undetermined. Combining a sample-barcoded 5' primer with a J-beta primer mix, a second PCR ran for roughly 7 to 12 cycles. TCRdb called the 5' RACE reads again in MiXCR, with one record for every CDR3 protein. The table shows 1.6 million or so distinct CDR3 sequences, with about 35% occurring only once. The source of the sample is a study of blood T cells in healthy people across ages. The study, taken as a whole, reports: Age brought a roughly linear fall in TCR beta diversity measured per million T cells.

Total RNA, at least 5.5 micrograms per sample, came from PBMCs. Germline V gene sequence: CDR1 ENHRY, CDR2 SYGVKD. The CDR3 consists of 15 residues. J lost 0 bases, V lost 6 bases, and 8 bases had no gene match. The specimen sequenced was blood. This clonotype was obtained from a woman between 25 and 40 years old in good health. This chain joins TRBV10-3 and TRBJ2-7; 7 bases are shared with TRBD1. CDR3: CAISGREGASYEQYF. The CDR3 DNA reads TGTGCCATCAGCGGCCGAGAGGGGGCCTCCTACGAGCAGTACTTC.